The rows below give T cell receptor beta chains drawn from one sample of a study of cytomegalovirus exposure and HLA in healthy donors. Libraries were prepared by immunoSEQ multiplex PCR; TCRdb keeps only in-frame clonotypes and omits some of them. Seen here are 110,000 to 150,000 clones, roughly two thirds observed once, and the top ten hold 1% to 1.5%. Sequencing was carried out using PBMCs. The receptor source for this set is a woman in her 40s in good health and CMV-seronegative. CDR3s include the opening cysteine and the closing phenylalanine or tryptophan. Each record gives: J gene, D gene, V gene, clone size, CDR3 DNA, CDR3 protein. A D gene is named only where the DNA matches it firmly. Some rows mark clone size as missing; the rest say once, few, many or name a class of expanded clone.

J gene: TRBJ1-5; D gene: .; V gene: TRBV4-1; clone size: few; CDR3 DNA: TGCGCCAGCAGCCAAGTAGGCCGGGGTATACAGCCCCAGCATTTT; CDR3 protein: CASSQVGRGIQPQHF
J gene: TRBJ2-5; D gene: .; V gene: TRBV4-1; clone size: .; CDR3 DNA: TGCGCCAGCAGCCATACGGACCAGCGGCGAGAGACCCAGTACTTC; CDR3 protein: CASSHTDQRRETQYF
J gene: TRBJ2-5; D gene: TRBD1; V gene: TRBV2; clone size: .; CDR3 DNA: TGTGCCACAACTCTCTGGGACAGGGGACAAGAGACCCAGTACTTC; CDR3 protein: CATTLWDRGQETQYF
J gene: TRBJ1-2; D gene: TRBD1; V gene: TRBV5-1; clone size: .; CDR3 DNA: TGCGCCAGCAGCTTGGGGGGACAGGGGAAGTATGGCTACACCTTC; CDR3 protein: CASSLGGQGKYGYTF
J gene: TRBJ1-2; D gene: TRBD1; V gene: TRBV12-5; clone size: .; CDR3 DNA: TGTGCTAGTGGTTTTGGGGGGGACAGGGGAAACTATGGCTACACCTTC; CDR3 protein: CASGFGGDRGNYGYTF
J gene: TRBJ1-2; D gene: TRBD1; V gene: TRBV7-8; clone size: .; CDR3 DNA: TGTGCCAGCAGCTACGGGACAGGGAATGGCTACACCTTC; CDR3 protein: CASSYGTGNGYTF
J gene: TRBJ2-5; D gene: .; V gene: TRBV5-1; clone size: once; CDR3 DNA: TGCGCCACGAACAGGGGTCTCGGGGGCCAAGAGACCCAGTACTTC; CDR3 protein: CATNRGLGGQETQYF
J gene: TRBJ1-3; D gene: TRBD1; V gene: TRBV15; clone size: .; CDR3 DNA: TGTGCCACCAGCAGAGGGGACAGGCCCTCTGGAAACACCATATATTTT; CDR3 protein: CATSRGDRPSGNTIYF
J gene: TRBJ2-7; D gene: TRBD1; V gene: TRBV15; clone size: .; CDR3 DNA: TGTGCCACCAGCAGATCCTATCCCGAGACAGGGATTCCCTACGAGCAGTACTTC; CDR3 protein: CATSRSYPETGIPYEQYF
J gene: TRBJ1-5; D gene: .; V gene: TRBV29-1; clone size: .; CDR3 DNA: TGCAGCGTGGGGGACACGAGCAATCAGCCCCAGCATTTT; CDR3 protein: CSVGDTSNQPQHF
J gene: TRBJ2-6; D gene: TRBD1; V gene: TRBV2; clone size: .; CDR3 DNA: TGTGCCAACAAACAGGGGGCGGGGGCCAACGTCCTGACTTTC; CDR3 protein: CANKQGAGANVLTF
J gene: TRBJ1-3; D gene: TRBD1; V gene: TRBV5-1; clone size: few; CDR3 DNA: TGCGCCAGCAGCACGGGACAGGGTGGAAACACCATATATTTT; CDR3 protein: CASSTGQGGNTIYF
J gene: TRBJ2-5; D gene: TRBD2; V gene: TRBV6-1; clone size: .; CDR3 DNA: TGTGCCAGCAGTATGGGACTAGCGGGTCGGGAGACCCAGTACTTC; CDR3 protein: CASSMGLAGRETQYF
J gene: TRBJ2-3; D gene: TRBD2; V gene: TRBV7-9; clone size: .; CDR3 DNA: TGTGCCAGCAGCTTACGGGACTACTCTAGCACAGATACGCAGTATTTT; CDR3 protein: CASSLRDYSSTDTQYF
J gene: TRBJ1-2; D gene: TRBD1; V gene: TRBV5-6; clone size: .; CDR3 DNA: TGTGCCAGCAGAGGGCGGGGACAGGGGTGGGGCTACACCTTC; CDR3 protein: CASRGRGQGWGYTF
J gene: TRBJ2-6; D gene: TRBD2; V gene: TRBV5-1; clone size: .; CDR3 DNA: TGCGCCAGCAGCTTGGATGGTAGCGGGGGGTCTGGGGCCAACGTCCTGACTTTC; CDR3 protein: CASSLDGSGGSGANVLTF
J gene: TRBJ2-5; D gene: TRBD2; V gene: TRBV4-1; clone size: once; CDR3 DNA: TGCGCCAGCAGCCAAGATCTGGCAGACCTAGCGGGGGGGGAGACCCAGTACTTC; CDR3 protein: CASSQDLADLAGGETQYF
J gene: TRBJ2-3; D gene: TRBD2; V gene: TRBV13; clone size: .; CDR3 DNA: TGTGCCAGCAGCCGGACTAGCGCAGGGGGGGATACGCAGTATTTT; CDR3 protein: CASSRTSAGGDTQYF
J gene: TRBJ1-1; D gene: TRBD1; V gene: TRBV5-5; clone size: .; CDR3 DNA: TGTGCCAGCAGCTTGGTGGGACAGGCAATCTCTGAAGCTTTCTTT; CDR3 protein: CASSLVGQAISEAFF
J gene: TRBJ2-1; D gene: TRBD2; V gene: TRBV10-1; clone size: .; CDR3 DNA: TGCGCCAGCAGTGCTAGCGGGGGGTCTTGGAATGAGCAGTTCTTC; CDR3 protein: CASSASGGSWNEQFF
J gene: TRBJ1-5; D gene: TRBD1; V gene: TRBV19; clone size: .; CDR3 DNA: TGTGCCAGTAAGGGGACAGGGACCCAGCCCCAGCATTTT; CDR3 protein: CASKGTGTQPQHF
J gene: TRBJ1-1; D gene: .; V gene: TRBV28; clone size: .; CDR3 DNA: TGTGCCAGCAGTTCATCTGACAGGACTGAAGCTTTCTTT; CDR3 protein: CASSSSDRTEAFF
J gene: TRBJ1-2; D gene: .; V gene: TRBV6-6; clone size: .; CDR3 DNA: TGTGCCAGCAGTCCCGGGTTCGCCTCTCATAACTATGGCTACACCTTC; CDR3 protein: CASSPGFASHNYGYTF
J gene: TRBJ1-2; D gene: TRBD1; V gene: TRBV7-9; clone size: .; CDR3 DNA: TGTGCCAGCAGGCCCCTCGGACAGGGGGCGGCCAATAACTATGGCTACACCTTC; CDR3 protein: CASRPLGQGAANNYGYTF
J gene: TRBJ1-6; D gene: TRBD1; V gene: TRBV18; clone size: .; CDR3 DNA: TGTGCCAGCTCACCCTGGGACAGAAGATCACCCCTCCACTTT; CDR3 protein: CASSPWDRRSPLHF
J gene: TRBJ2-5; D gene: .; V gene: TRBV7-7; clone size: .; CDR3 DNA: TGTGCTAGCAGCTTCGGGGGACCTCAAGAGACCCAGTACTTC; CDR3 protein: CASSFGGPQETQYF
J gene: TRBJ2-7; D gene: .; V gene: TRBV27; clone size: .; CDR3 DNA: TGTGCCAGCAGTTCCCCGTCCTACGAGCAGTACTTC; CDR3 protein: CASSSPSYEQYF
J gene: TRBJ1-1; D gene: TRBD1; V gene: TRBV7-9; clone size: .; CDR3 DNA: TGTGCCAGCAGCTTAGGCGGGGACAGCACTGAAGCTTTCTTT; CDR3 protein: CASSLGGDSTEAFF
J gene: TRBJ2-5; D gene: .; V gene: TRBV19; clone size: once; CDR3 DNA: TGTGCCAGTAGTCCTCAGGGACAAGAGACCCAGTACTTC; CDR3 protein: CASSPQGQETQYF
J gene: TRBJ1-1; D gene: .; V gene: TRBV19; clone size: .; CDR3 DNA: TGTGCCAGTACCCAGGAGGCAGTTCTTCAGAACACTGAAGCTTTCTTT; CDR3 protein: CASTQEAVLQNTEAFF
J gene: TRBJ1-3; D gene: TRBD1; V gene: TRBV11-2; clone size: .; CDR3 DNA: TGTGCCAGCAGCTTAGCAGGGGGTACGGGAAACACCATATATTTT; CDR3 protein: CASSLAGGTGNTIYF
J gene: TRBJ1-2; D gene: TRBD1; V gene: TRBV6-5; clone size: .; CDR3 DNA: TGTGCCAGCAGTTACTCGGGGGACAGGGGGACCTATGGCTACACCTTC; CDR3 protein: CASSYSGDRGTYGYTF
J gene: TRBJ2-1; D gene: .; V gene: TRBV7-2; clone size: .; CDR3 DNA: TGTGCCAGCAGCTCACCCCCTGACAGTGTGTACAATGAGCAGTTCTTC; CDR3 protein: CASSSPPDSVYNEQFF
J gene: TRBJ1-6; D gene: .; V gene: TRBV19; clone size: .; CDR3 DNA: TGTGCCAGCCAAAACCGAGGAGGGGATTCACCCCTCCACTTT; CDR3 protein: CASQNRGGDSPLHF
J gene: TRBJ1-1; D gene: TRBD1; V gene: TRBV19; clone size: .; CDR3 DNA: TGTGCCAGTAGTTATACAGGGGTTACTGAAGCTTTCTTT; CDR3 protein: CASSYTGVTEAFF
J gene: TRBJ2-1; D gene: TRBD2; V gene: TRBV27; clone size: .; CDR3 DNA: TGTGCCAGCAGTTTTACTCTCCCTAGCGGCCCTGGGGATGAGCAGTTCTTC; CDR3 protein: CASSFTLPSGPGDEQFF
J gene: TRBJ2-1; D gene: TRBD2; V gene: TRBV4-3; clone size: .; CDR3 DNA: TGCGCCAGCAGCCAAGCGGGGGGTACCTACAATGAGCAGTTCTTC; CDR3 protein: CASSQAGGTYNEQFF
J gene: TRBJ1-2; D gene: .; V gene: TRBV27; clone size: .; CDR3 DNA: TGTGCCAGCAGTTTAGGGGGCAGTGGCTATGGCTACACCTTC; CDR3 protein: CASSLGGSGYGYTF
J gene: TRBJ2-5; D gene: TRBD2; V gene: TRBV6-6; clone size: .; CDR3 DNA: TGTGCCAGCAGTTACGGGGGGGGGAAAGAGACCCAGTACTTC; CDR3 protein: CASSYGGGKETQYF
J gene: TRBJ2-3; D gene: .; V gene: TRBV5-6; clone size: .; CDR3 DNA: TGTGCCAGCAGCTCCACAGGTTCAGATACGCAGTATTTT; CDR3 protein: CASSSTGSDTQYF
J gene: TRBJ1-2; D gene: TRBD1; V gene: TRBV5-4; clone size: once; CDR3 DNA: TGTGCCAGCAGCTTGGATAGGACAGGATACTATGGCTACACCTTC; CDR3 protein: CASSLDRTGYYGYTF
J gene: TRBJ1-1; D gene: .; V gene: TRBV5-1; clone size: .; CDR3 DNA: TGCGCCAGCAACGAAGACTTTTACACTGAAGCTTTCTTT; CDR3 protein: CASNEDFYTEAFF
J gene: TRBJ2-3; D gene: TRBD2; V gene: TRBV6-5; clone size: few; CDR3 DNA: TGTGCCAGCAGTCCGAGCGGGGGGGCGCCAGATACGCAGTATTTT; CDR3 protein: CASSPSGGAPDTQYF
J gene: TRBJ1-1; D gene: TRBD1; V gene: TRBV4-1; clone size: .; CDR3 DNA: TGCGCCAGCAGCCAAGAAGCAGGGGGGACTGAAGCTTTCTTT; CDR3 protein: CASSQEAGGTEAFF
J gene: TRBJ1-2; D gene: .; V gene: TRBV19; clone size: few; CDR3 DNA: TGTGCCAGTAAGGTGCCAGGGCTTACTAACTATGGCTACACCTTC; CDR3 protein: CASKVPGLTNYGYTF
J gene: TRBJ2-1; D gene: TRBD2; V gene: TRBV4-3; clone size: .; CDR3 DNA: TGCGCCAGCAGCCAAGTCCAGTCTAGCGGGGGGGTGGAGCAGTTCTTC; CDR3 protein: CASSQVQSSGGVEQFF
J gene: TRBJ1-2; D gene: .; V gene: TRBV5-4; clone size: .; CDR3 DNA: TGTGCCAGCAGCATTGGCGCAGGGGCCTACTATGGCTACACCTTC; CDR3 protein: CASSIGAGAYYGYTF
J gene: TRBJ1-1; D gene: TRBD1; V gene: TRBV28; clone size: .; CDR3 DNA: TGTGCCAGCAGTTTACCCCGGACAGGGGTGGTGGGGACTGAAGCTTTCTTT; CDR3 protein: CASSLPRTGVVGTEAFF
J gene: TRBJ1-1; D gene: TRBD1; V gene: TRBV7-6; clone size: .; CDR3 DNA: TGTGCCAGCAGCCCAACGGTCGGGGACAGCTTGACGAACACTGAAGCTTTCTTT; CDR3 protein: CASSPTVGDSLTNTEAFF
J gene: TRBJ2-3; D gene: .; V gene: TRBV5-1; clone size: .; CDR3 DNA: TGCGCCAGCAGCTATTCCTCGGTCACAGATACGCAGTATTTT; CDR3 protein: CASSYSSVTDTQYF
J gene: TRBJ1-6; D gene: TRBD1; V gene: TRBV6-5; clone size: few; CDR3 DNA: TGTGCCAGCAGTTACGGGGACAGGGAGGCGTCACCCCTCCACTTT; CDR3 protein: CASSYGDREASPLHF
J gene: TRBJ2-1; D gene: TRBD2; V gene: TRBV11-3; clone size: .; CDR3 DNA: TGTGCCAGCAGCTTAGATCGGGGTAGCGGGGATGAGCAGTTCTTC; CDR3 protein: CASSLDRGSGDEQFF